These 23 T cell receptor beta chains were all obtained from the same sample, sequenced in a study of chronic HIV infection and antiretroviral therapy. One entry per CDR3 protein results from TCRdb running MiXCR on the 5' RACE reads. This table has some 46,000 distinct CDR3 sequences, about 18% appearing once. The sequencing input was peripheral blood. The receptors here all came from an adult who had HIV and had not received antiretroviral therapy, or was an uninfected healthy control (not recorded which).

The chain carries TRBV5-6 and TRBJ1-1; 7 bases line up with TRBD1. The germline V gene has CDR1 SGHDT and CDR2 YYEEEE. The V and J ends lost 2 bases and 0 bases, in that order; junction bases with no gene match: 4. This CDR3 spans 15 amino acids. The chain's CDR3 is CASSFPTGMNTEAFF. For the CDR3, the DNA is TGTGCCAGCAGCTTCCCGACAGGGATGAACACTGAAGCTTTCTTT.

The genes are TRBV24-1 and TRBJ2-1, with TRBD2 matching over 11 bases. The germline V gene has CDR1 KGHDR and CDR2 SFDVKD. The CDR3 length is 17 residues. The J segment lost 2 bases and the V segment lost 1 base, leaving 3 bases of the junction unmatched. The DNA for the CDR3 is TGTGCCACCAGTGATTTTTCGACTAGCGGGGCCTACAATGAGCAGTTCTTC. This translates into CATSDFSTSGAYNEQFF.

This clonotype turned up a few times. V and J are TRBV28 and TRBJ1-6; D is ambiguous. The V and J ends lost 4 bases and 7 bases respectively, with 8 bases between them. Germline lookup yields CDR1 MDHEN and CDR2 SYDVKM. The CDR3 loop spans 13 amino acids. The CDR3 nucleotides read TGTGCCAGCAGTTACGTACCGAATTCACCCCTCCACTTT. Translating it yields CASSYVPNSPLHF.

This clonotype is classed as medium-sized. V gene TRBV12-3 or TRBV12-4 combines with J gene TRBJ2-2, with D uncertain. Trimming took 2 bases from V and 1 from J, leaving 2 bases between them. This CDR3 spans 13 amino acids. The DNA of the CDR3 is TGTGCCAGCAGTTTACAGAACACCGGGGAGCTGTTTTTT. This sequence encodes CASSLQNTGELFF.

This clonotype was found a few times. The V call is TRBV11-2, the J call TRBJ1-2; TRBD1 aligns across 11 bases. The CDR3 contains 15 residues. V dropped 0 bases and J dropped 4; count of bases not matched to a gene: 1. Looked up from germline, CDR1 is SGHAT and CDR2 is FQNNGV. CDR3 protein: CASSLDGQGAYGYTF. CDR3 DNA sequence: TGTGCCAGCAGCTTAGATGGACAGGGGGCCTATGGCTACACCTTC.

V usage is TRBV7-2 and J usage is TRBJ2-7; the D gene is possibly TRBD1 (6 bases). The germline V gene has CDR1 SGHTA and CDR2 FQGNSA. This CDR3 comprises 14 residues. With 4 bases removed from V and 5 bases from J, the gap between germline ends came to 15 bases. Here the CDR3 DNA reads TGTGCCAGCAGCTCGTCCCGGGACATTCACGAGCAGTACTTC. It translates to CASSSSRDIHEQYF. Using reference TRBV7-2 and TRBJ2-7 for the parts outside the CDR3, the full variable domain is GAGVSQSPSNKVTEKGKDVELRCDPISGHTALYWYRQSLGQGLEFLIYFQGNSAPDKSGLPSDRFSAERTGGSVSTLTIQRTQQEDSAVYLCASSSSRDIHEQYFGPGTRLTVT.

This clonotype was detected a few times. The V gene is TRBV4-1, the J gene TRBJ2-5; TRBD1 matches at 7 bases. There are 15 residues in the CDR3. The V gene's germline CDR1 is MGHRA and CDR2 YSYEKL. Trimming cost V 1 base and J 4 bases; bases outside gene matches: 6. The CDR3 is CASSQAGQRSETQYF. The CDR3 bases are TGCGCCAGCAGCCAAGCGGGACAGCGATCAGAGACCCAGTACTTC.

The chain has TRBV13 and TRBJ2-7; D is perhaps TRBD1 or TRBD2 (5 bases each). This CDR3 is 13 amino acids long. The germline V gene has CDR1 PRHDT and CDR2 FYEKMQ (reference sequence). Trimming shortened V by 0 bases and J by 4 bases, and 7 bases separated the two germline ends. CDR3 protein: CASSLGGEYEQYF. Written as DNA, the CDR3 is TGTGCCAGCAGCTTAGGGGGGGAGTACGAGCAGTACTTC.

The gene calls are TRBV2 and TRBJ1-1; no clear D. The CDR3 is 11 amino acids. CDR1 and CDR2 from the germline V gene are SNHLY and FYNNEI. CDR3 sequence (DNA): TGTGCAGGCCGAGCTGGCACTGAAGCTTTCTTT. This sequence encodes CAGRAGTEAFF.

This clonotype has just a few counts. The chain couples TRBV9 to TRBJ1-1; the D gene is possibly TRBD1 (6 bases). V was shortened by 4 bases and J by 7 bases, with 17 bases between the two germline ends. The length of the CDR3 is 14 residues. The germline CDR1 and CDR2 sequences are SGDLS and YYNGEE. The CDR3 region is CASSPRFIGGEAFF. The CDR3 nucleotides read TGTGCCAGCAGCCCCCGATTCATAGGGGGTGAAGCTTTCTTT.

This sequence joins TRBV21-1 and TRBJ1-5. TRBV21-1 is a listed pseudogene. The CDR3 is made up of 11 amino acids. Here the CDR3 reads CASILNQPQHF. The CDR3 DNA follows: TGTGCCAGCATCCTAAATCAGCCCCAGCATTTT.

Only a few counts were recorded for this clonotype. This rearrangement joins TRBV28 to TRBJ2-3, with TRBD2 matching over 7 bases. The CDR3 has 14 amino acids. The germline CDR1 and CDR2 sequences are MDHEN and SYDVKM. The ends lost 6 bases at V and 0 bases at J; junction bases unmatched: 3. Here the CDR3 reads CASRPSGSTDTQYF. The CDR3, as DNA: TGTGCCAGCAGGCCTAGCGGTAGCACAGATACGCAGTATTTT.

Comments on this clonotype: One end of the junction varies from germline; a read error may be responsible. V is TRBV24-1 and J is TRBJ2-7; D unclear. The CDR3 has 13 residues. Germline CDR1 reads KGHDR; CDR2 reads SFDVKD. The CDR3 coding sequence is TGTGCCACCAGTGAGGCGTCCTCCGACGAGCAGTACTTC. This codes for CATSEASSDEQYF.

This clonotype has only a few counts. This sequence joins TRBV7-3 and TRBJ2-4, with a weak D call TRBD1 (6 bases). Germline values: CDR1 SGHTA, CDR2 FQGTGA. The CDR3 length is 13 residues. The V end lost 1 base, the J end lost 8 bases, and 9 bases lay between the germline ends. CDR3 residues: CASSLNRADIQYF. Here the CDR3 DNA reads TGTGCCAGCAGCTTAAACAGGGCGGACATTCAGTACTTC.

The chain couples TRBV28 to TRBJ2-5; D gene unclear. The CDR3 has 15 amino acids. Germline CDR1 and CDR2: MDHEN and SYDVKM. V lost 6 bases and J 0 bases, leaving 14 bases between the germline ends. In nucleotides, the CDR3 is TGTGCCAGCAGGTTTCGGCTTCTGTACCAAGAGACCCAGTACTTC. Translating it yields CASRFRLLYQETQYF.

The sample holds a few counts of this clonotype. The rearrangement joins TRBV12-3 or TRBV12-4 to TRBJ2-4; 7 nucleotides match TRBD1. CDR3 size: 12 residues. V shed 6 bases and J 15 bases; nucleotides not matched to a gene: 11. In nucleotides, the CDR3 is TGTGCCAGCAGCCACCGAGGGGGCGACGGGTACTTC. It translates to CASSHRGGDGYF.

Here the CDR3 reads CATSDSWPVSTGELFF. Here the CDR3 DNA reads TGTGCCACCAGTGATTCATGGCCAGTGTCTACCGGGGAGCTGTTTTTT. The chain has TRBV24-1 and TRBJ2-2; D is undetermined. The CDR3 is 16 residues long. Trimming shortened V by 2 bases and J by 5 bases, and 14 bases separated the two germline ends. Germline V gene sequence: CDR1 KGHDR, CDR2 SFDVKD.

The chain is built from TRBV25-1 and TRBJ2-3, with 7 bases fitting TRBD1. V dropped 3 bases and J dropped 3; count of bases not matched to a gene: 3. This CDR3 region has 14 residues. The germline V gene encodes CDR1 MGHDK and CDR2 SYGVNS. The CDR3 DNA reads as TGTGCCAGCAGTGACGGACAGGTTACAGATACGCAGTATTTT. As protein: CASSDGQVTDTQYF.

This clonotype occurred a few times. The V gene is TRBV20-1, the J gene TRBJ2-3; D possibly corresponds to TRBD2 (5 bases). The ends were cut back, 6 bases at V and 5 bases at J, with 18 bases in the middle. Germline V CDR1 and CDR2: DFQATT, SNEGSKA (reference sequence). This CDR3 contains 14 residues. CDR3 DNA: TGCAGTGCCCCGGACCCGGAGGCGGGAGATACGCAGTATTTT. This gives the protein CSAPDPEAGDTQYF.

This chain uses TRBV6-5 with TRBJ2-3, with 11 bases that match TRBD2. The germline V gene encodes CDR1 MNHEY and CDR2 SVGAGI. The length of the CDR3 is 15 residues. V gave up 3 bases and J gave up 4 bases; unmatched junction bases: 3. The CDR3 sequence is CASSYSGRDADTQYF. Here the CDR3 DNA reads TGTGCCAGCAGTTATAGCGGGAGGGACGCAGATACGCAGTATTTT.

This chain links TRBV27 with TRBJ2-3, with 13 bases lining up with TRBD2. V dropped 1 base and J dropped 4; count of bases not matched to a gene: 5. This CDR3 has 17 residues. The germline V gene encodes CDR1 MNHEY and CDR2 SMNVEV (reference sequence). CDR3 sequence (DNA): TGTGCCAGCAGTTTATTCGGACTAGCGGGAGTGTCAGATACGCAGTATTTT. This sequence encodes CASSLFGLAGVSDTQYF.

A few counts support this clonotype. This chain uses TRBV28 with TRBJ1-1, with D perhaps matching TRBD1 (6 bases). V dropped 3 bases and J dropped 6 bases, with 14 bases sitting between them. This CDR3 region has 14 residues. Germline V gene data show CDR1 as MDHEN and CDR2 as SYDVKM. CDR3 in DNA: TGTGCCAGCAGTTTTCTCGACAGGTATTCTGAAGCTTTCTTT. Its protein product is CASSFLDRYSEAFF.

This clonotype was counted a few times. The rearrangement joins TRBV2 to TRBJ1-5; D unresolved. The CDR3 has 12 amino acids. Germline V lookup: CDR1 SNHLY, CDR2 FYNNEI. V shed 6 bases and J shed 15 bases, with 18 bases lying between them. The CDR3 bases are TGTGCCAGCAGCGGATCCGGCCCAATAGCGCATTTT. Translating gives CASSGSGPIAHF.